Shown below are 2 T cell receptor beta chains from a single sample sequenced in a study of blood T cell repertoires in COVID-19. TCRdb's table, derived via immunoSEQ multiplex PCR, lists solely in-frame clones and lacks some. The repertoire holds about 98,000 clones, with around nine tenths as singletons. The sequencing input was peripheral blood. The origin of the receptors is a man aged 45 to 65 with acute or convalescent COVID-19.

The chain is built from TRBV18 and TRBJ1-5, with no clear D. Trimming stripped 6 bases from V and 2 bases from J, with 11 bases between. CDR3 size: 14 residues. Looked up from germline, CDR1 is KGHSH and CDR2 is LQKENI. CDR3 nucleotide sequence: TGTGCCAGCTCCCAGGCTGGTGGCAATCAGCCCCAGCATTTT. This translates into CASSQAGGNQPQHF.

The chain joins TRBV4-1 to TRBJ1-2; D is ambiguous. Per germline, CDR1 MGHRA and CDR2 YSYEKL. The CDR3 is 17 residues long. V was clipped by 1 base and J by 0 bases, with 15 bases between them. The CDR3 region is CASSQVTTGISNYGYTF. The CDR3 DNA is TGCGCCAGCAGCCAAGTAACAACGGGAATATCTAACTATGGCTACACCTTC.